This T cell receptor beta chain came from a study of T cells expressing NK-cell markers. Study in general: Sorted CD3+CD56+NKG2C+, CD3+CD56+NKG2C- and CD3+CD56-NKG2C+ T cells supplied TCR beta repertoires.

TCRdb reprocessed the 5' RACE reads, keeping one entry per CDR3 protein, no DNA. Its listing shows about 160,000 distinct CDR3 sequences. The CDR3 is 18 amino acids. Details on this clonotype: Its target is not known.

General study results and limits: A range of 1.0-7.0% of CD8+ T cells consisted of dominant NKG2C+ clonotypes in a handful of donors.

Sequenced input: blood T cells: a sorted CD56 or NKG2C T cell subset, CD4+ or CD8+ T cells, or bulk PBMC T cells (not recorded which). The sequence was collected from a woman aged 18-70 years in good health. J is TRBJ1-5 and V is TRBV12-3 or TRBV12-4; the D call of TRBD1 rests on TCRdb alone, since no DNA is present to check it. The CDR3 is CASSLTPGQGAGNQPQHF.